This TCR beta chain is from a study of tumor-infiltrating lymphocytes in primary liver carcinoma. For the study at large: Tissue type made little difference to sample yields of roughly 3.5 to 7.13 million productive TCRbeta reads. Study-level findings and limits: Only around 8-25% of top clones occurred in all five tumor regions.

The input was 450 to 550 ng total RNA; TCR beta cDNA was made from it with a constant-region primer. Each TCR beta library was derived from three nested multiplex PCR rounds that employed slightly modified ARM-PCR. For approximately 11 cycles apiece, the opening two PCR rounds ran with TRBV1-TRBV30 forward primers and a C-beta reverse primer. A single record per CDR3 protein comes from TCRdb applying MiXCR to the multiplex PCR reads. The data hold 84,000 or so distinct CDR3 sequences, with 60% to 75% observed a single time. V was cut by 7 bases and J by 3 bases, with 19 bases left in between. Germline V gene lookup returns CDR1 SGHAT and CDR2 FQNNGV. This CDR3 comprises 15 residues. As to this clonotype: The antigen is unknown. In this CDR3 the conserved last residue, phenylalanine or tryptophan, is missing, so a read error is likely.

Unsorted bulk tissue of about 19-31 mg yielded co-extracted RNA and DNA. Patients underwent resection of primary liver carcinoma. This TCR was recovered from a man aged 40-49 years with primary liver carcinoma and hepatitis B virus infection. The sample taken for sequencing was liver tumor tissue from sampling region 1. Documented subset: tumor region T1, superior pole. The chain has TRBV11-2 and TRBJ2-7, with D perhaps TRBD2 (5 bases). The CDR3 here is CASTPLEAAYYEQYY. CDR3 sequence (DNA): TGTGCCAGCACCCCCTTGGAAGCGGCCTACTACGAGCAGTACTAT.